This passage covers 8 T cell receptor beta chains from one sample sequenced in a study of T cells after yellow fever vaccination. TCRdb called the 5' RACE reads again in MiXCR, with one record for every CDR3 protein. The sample holds some 110,000 distinct CDR3 sequences; 7% to 8.5% are singletons and the top ten take about 25%. The sample in question was CD8+ T cells sorted from PBMCs, obtained 45 days after the yellow fever booster vaccination. These receptors were obtained from a young man who received the YFV17D yellow fever vaccine.

There are a few counts of this clonotype. The J gene is TRBJ2-7, the V gene TRBV29-1, with D perhaps TRBD2 (6 bases). From germline, CDR1 is SQVTM and CDR2 ANQGSEA. The CDR3 is made up of 13 amino acids. Trimming left V 1 base short and J 1 base short, with 8 bases between. The CDR3: CSVEGGTSYEQYF. The CDR3 nucleotides read TGCAGCGTTGAAGGCGGGACGTCCTACGAGCAGTACTTC.

This clonotype was seen many times. The J gene is TRBJ2-1, the V gene TRBV14, with D tentatively TRBD2 (5 bases). Trimming left V 6 bases short and J 9 bases short, with 12 bases between. The V gene's germline CDR1 is SGHDN and CDR2 FVKESK. The CDR3 consists of 12 residues. CDR3 nucleotide sequence: TGTGCCAGCAGTGCCTCGGGGATTGAGCAGTTCTTC. It yields the protein CASSASGIEQFF.

This clonotype was counted many times. The J gene is TRBJ2-1, the V gene TRBV7-8, with 8 bases lining up with TRBD2. With V trimmed by 3 bases and J by 6 bases, 4 bases remained unmatched. The V gene's germline CDR1 is SGHVS and CDR2 FQNEAQ. The CDR3 runs 14 residues. The DNA of the CDR3 is TGTGCCAGCAGCTTCTCAACTAGCGGCAATGAGCAGTTCTTC. Encoded protein: CASSFSTSGNEQFF. Full variable domain (rest looked up from reference TRBV7-8 and TRBJ2-1): GAGVSQSPRYKVAKRGQDVALRCDPISGHVSLFWYQQALGQGPEFLTYFQNEAQLDKSGLPSDRFFAERPEGSVSTLKIQRTQQEDSAVYLCASSFSTSGNEQFFGPGTRLTVL.

This clonotype was picked up many times. CDR3 region: CASRGWGLAGAGELFF. CDR3 sequence (DNA): TGTGCCAGCAGGGGGTGGGGACTAGCGGGAGCCGGGGAGCTGTTTTTT. V gene TRBV12-3 or TRBV12-4 combines with J gene TRBJ2-2; 14 bases are a match to TRBD2. The V segment lost 6 bases and the J segment 6 bases; nucleotides outside the gene matches: 6. This CDR3 region has 16 residues.

This clonotype was counted ten times or more. The chain joins TRBV20-1 to TRBJ1-1; D gene uncertain. The V and J ends lost 3 bases and 0 bases respectively, with 5 bases between them. The germline CDR1 and CDR2 sequences are DFQATT and SNEGSKA (reference sequence). This CDR3 comprises 12 residues. As DNA, the CDR3 is TGCAGTGCTAGTTGGGTGAACACTGAAGCTTTCTTT. This encodes CSASWVNTEAFF.

Ten or more counts support this clonotype. The rearrangement joins TRBV4-1 to TRBJ2-3, with D perhaps TRBD2 (6 bases). Germline assignment: CDR1 MGHRA and CDR2 YSYEKL. This CDR3 has 15 amino acids. V lost 5 bases, J lost 2 bases, and 14 bases lay in between. The CDR3 nucleotides are TGCGCCAGCAGCTTACGATCTAGCGACACAGATACGCAGTATTTT. Translation gives CASSLRSSDTDTQYF.

There are a few counts of this clonotype. The rearrangement uses TRBV13 and TRBJ1-2, with 7 positions matching TRBD1. The CDR3 is 15 residues long. The germline gives CDR1 PRHDT, CDR2 FYEKMQ (reference sequence). With V trimmed by 1 base and J by 4 bases, 6 bases remained unmatched. The CDR3 protein is CASSLVGQASYGYTF. The CDR3 region has the DNA TGTGCCAGCAGCTTAGTTGGACAGGCTTCCTATGGCTACACCTTC.

This clonotype came up a few times. The V and J genes are TRBV5-1 and TRBJ2-1; no clear D. V was clipped by 4 bases and J by 5 bases, with 4 bases between them. The CDR3 consists of 11 residues. Germline CDR1 is SGHRS and CDR2 is YFSETQ. The CDR3 loop is CASSTNNEQFF. The CDR3 DNA follows: TGCGCCAGCAGCACCAACAATGAGCAGTTCTTC.